This entry features one T cell receptor beta chain sequence. The data were obtained in a study of OX40 agonist ivuxolimab in advanced cancers. TCRdb keeps only in-frame clones here, not all; method: immunoSEQ multiplex PCR. In the table there are over 65,000 clones, less than 85% of which are singletons. The CDR3 contains 13 residues. Trimming left V 6 bases short and J 2 bases short, with 8 bases between. CDR1 is LGHNA, CDR2 YSLEER, per germline. This chain uses TRBV4-3 with TRBJ1-3; tentative D call: TRBD1 (6 bases). The receptor was derived from an adult with an advanced solid tumor such as melanoma, head and neck, liver or kidney cancer. The sequencing here drew on CD4+ or CD8+ T cells sorted from blood, taken in a trial of the OX40 agonist ivuxolimab. This CDR3 reads CASSQGPGNTIYF. For the CDR3, the DNA is TGCGCCAGCAGTCAGGGGCCTGGAAACACCATATATTTT.